Listed here is a single T cell receptor beta chain. Its cognate antigen is unknown. The data are from a study of T-cell memory formation after mild COVID-19. Whole-study findings and limits: Cross-reactive memory apparently joined, as some responding clones appeared in pre-infection memory. CD4/CD8 balance held among clones contracting day 15 to 85, and later expanders leaned CD4+.

TCRdb redid the calling of the 5' RACE reads with MiXCR, one entry per CDR3 protein. The data show 95,000 to 110,000 distinct CDR3 sequences, with 13% to 15% seen just once and 39% held by the top ten. With 0 bases removed from V and 4 bases from J, the gap between germline ends came to 15 bases. This CDR3 comprises 17 residues. Germline-derived CDR1 and CDR2 are LNHNV and YYDKDF (reference sequence). This sequence originates from a man aged 18 to 35 who had mild COVID-19 (a few samples of this study predate the infection). Cell type and time point are not known. This chain connects TRBV15 to TRBJ2-2, with D perhaps matching TRBD2 (7 bases). The sample taken for sequencing was PBMCs or a T cell subset sorted from them (not recorded which). The CDR3 loop reads CATSRDLGGALTGELFF. CDR3 nucleotide sequence: TGTGCCACCAGCAGAGATCTGGGGGGGGCGCTCACCGGGGAGCTGTTTTTT.